This T cell receptor (beta chain) appears in the sequencing data of a study of shared clonotypes between healthy human individuals. The CDR3 loop spans 14 amino acids. The J segment lost 6 bases and the V segment lost 6 bases, leaving 4 bases of the junction unmatched. Germline assignment: CDR1 WNHNN and CDR2 SYGVQD (reference sequence). The data were produced by immunoSEQ multiplex PCR, yet TCRdb's version contains in-frame clones alone and is incomplete. There are about 980,000 clones in the sample; 76% occur only once, and approximately 1.5% lies in the top ten. J is TRBJ2-1 and V is TRBV10-1; 11 nucleotides match TRBD1. This clonotype originated in a man younger than 30 in good health. Sequenced material: memory CD4+ T cells sorted from blood. Subset given: CD45RA-negative fraction. The CDR3 sequence: CASSKGTGGNEQFF. CDR3 nucleotides: TGCGCCAGCAGCAAGGGGACAGGGGGCAATGAGCAGTTCTTC.